This entry describes one T cell receptor beta chain. Its matching antigen is unknown. TCRdb used MiXCR to reprocess the reads, holding one entry per CDR3 protein. This sample has over 25,000 distinct CDR3 sequences, with roughly a fifth found just once. This sample was included in a study of T cell repertoires in cytomegalovirus infection. V lost 3 bases and J lost 5; bases outside the gene matches: 11. This CDR3 comprises 16 residues. The germline gives CDR1 SGDLS, CDR2 YYNGEE. The sequence was collected from a human donor in good health (CMV status not recorded). Some clones in this sample may be carry-over from other donors' samples. This sample comprised CD8+ T cells from cultured PBMCs, obtained from culture after CMV antigen stimulation. The V call is TRBV9, the J call TRBJ2-1; TRBD1 agrees at 7 bases. The CDR3, as DNA: TGTGCCAGCAGCGGAGTAGGCCTAGGGACAGACAATGAGCAGTTCTTC. This translates into CASSGVGLGTDNEQFF. The variable domain in full, completed from reference TRBV9 and TRBJ2-1, reads DSGVTQTPKHLITATGQRVTLRCSPRSGDLSVYWYQQSLDQGLQFLIQYYNGEERAKGNILERFSAQQFPDLHSELNLSSLELGDSALYFCASSGVGLGTDNEQFFGPGTRLTVL.